This is a list of T cell receptor beta chains from one sample in a study of shared clonotypes between healthy human individuals. Produced via immunoSEQ multiplex PCR; TCRdb's table is partial and in-frame only. Of around 550,000 clones listed, about 95% are singletons. Sequencing was performed on naive CD8+ T cells sorted from blood. Source of these receptors: a woman aged 25-40 years in good health. Each CDR3 is given with its conserved first and last residue. A D gene is named only where the DNA matches it firmly. Clone size appears in some rows only: once, few, many, or a class for an expanded clone.

len: 15
d_gene: TRBD2
abundance: -
j_gene: TRBJ2-7
v_gene: TRBV28
CDR3nt: TGTGCCAGCAGACGACTAGCGGGGGTTTTGGGCGAGCAGTACTTC
CDR3aa: CASRRLAGVLGEQYF

len: 14
d_gene: -
abundance: once
j_gene: TRBJ2-6
v_gene: TRBV5-1
CDR3nt: TGCGCCAGCACAGGATACTCTGGGGCCAACGTCCTGACTTTC
CDR3aa: CASTGYSGANVLTF

len: 16
d_gene: TRBD1
abundance: -
j_gene: TRBJ2-2
v_gene: TRBV25-1
CDR3nt: TGTGCCAGCAGTGAAGCAGGGGGCACGAACACCGGGGAGCTGTTTTTT
CDR3aa: CASSEAGGTNTGELFF

len: 12
d_gene: -
abundance: -
j_gene: TRBJ2-3
v_gene: TRBV7-8
CDR3nt: TGTGCCAGCAGCTTACAGTTGGATACGCAGTATTTT
CDR3aa: CASSLQLDTQYF

len: 17
d_gene: -
abundance: -
j_gene: TRBJ1-1
v_gene: TRBV28
CDR3nt: TGTGCCAGCAGCTCGCCCCTTGATCGGCAGGGCTTGCAAGAAGCTTTCTTT
CDR3aa: CASSSPLDRQGLQEAFF

len: 12
d_gene: -
abundance: once
j_gene: TRBJ1-1
v_gene: TRBV28
CDR3nt: TGTGCCAGCTGGGACGAACACACTGAAGCTTTCTTT
CDR3aa: CASWDEHTEAFF

len: 20
d_gene: TRBD1
abundance: -
j_gene: TRBJ1-4
v_gene: TRBV13
CDR3nt: TGTGCCAGCAGCTTAGCGGGGGCGACAGGGCTGAGGAAGACTAATGAAAAACTGTTTTTT
CDR3aa: CASSLAGATGLRKTNEKLFF

len: 13
d_gene: TRBD2
abundance: -
j_gene: TRBJ2-7
v_gene: TRBV9
CDR3nt: TGTGCCAGCAGCGAAGGACTAGTCTACGAGCAGTACTTC
CDR3aa: CASSEGLVYEQYF

len: 17
d_gene: TRBD2
abundance: -
j_gene: TRBJ2-5
v_gene: TRBV28
CDR3nt: TGTGCCAGCAGTTCCCCCCTTGGCGGGAGGGATCAAGAGACCCAGTACTTC
CDR3aa: CASSSPLGGRDQETQYF

len: 16
d_gene: -
abundance: -
j_gene: TRBJ1-1
v_gene: TRBV12-5
CDR3nt: TGTGCTAGTGGTTTCAATTCAACCAGCCTAGCCCCTGAAGCTTTCTTT
CDR3aa: CASGFNSTSLAPEAFF

len: 14
d_gene: -
abundance: -
j_gene: TRBJ2-7
v_gene: TRBV19
CDR3nt: TGTGCCAGTAGTATATCTAGCGCCTCCTACGAGCAGTACTTC
CDR3aa: CASSISSASYEQYF

len: 18
d_gene: -
abundance: -
j_gene: TRBJ2-6
v_gene: TRBV9
CDR3nt: TGTGCCAGCAGCGGAGGGGGAGGCCCCAGCTCTGGGGCCAACGTCCTGACTTTC
CDR3aa: CASSGGGGPSSGANVLTF

len: 12
d_gene: -
abundance: -
j_gene: TRBJ2-1
v_gene: TRBV25-1
CDR3nt: TGTGCCAGCAGCCTAACAGCTAATGAGCAGTTCTTC
CDR3aa: CASSLTANEQFF

len: 12
d_gene: -
abundance: -
j_gene: TRBJ1-1
v_gene: TRBV5-5
CDR3nt: TGTGCCAGCAGCTTCGACAGACTTAAAGCTTTCTTT
CDR3aa: CASSFDRLKAFF

len: 17
d_gene: TRBD2
abundance: -
j_gene: TRBJ2-3
v_gene: TRBV4-2
CDR3nt: TGTGCCAGCAGCCAGGAAGGACTAGCGGGATACACAGATACGCAGTATTTT
CDR3aa: CASSQEGLAGYTDTQYF

len: 13
d_gene: -
abundance: -
j_gene: TRBJ2-5
v_gene: TRBV13
CDR3nt: TGTGCCAGCAGCCGAGGGGGTCAAGAGACCCAGTACTTC
CDR3aa: CASSRGGQETQYF

len: 15
d_gene: -
abundance: -
j_gene: TRBJ2-3
v_gene: TRBV13
CDR3nt: TGTGCCAGCAGCTTAGTTGGTACTCCCACAGATACGCAGTATTTT
CDR3aa: CASSLVGTPTDTQYF

len: 15
d_gene: -
abundance: -
j_gene: TRBJ1-1
v_gene: TRBV7-9
CDR3nt: TGTGCCAGCAGCCCACCGCGAGCGGGGAACACTGAAGCTTTCTTT
CDR3aa: CASSPPRAGNTEAFF